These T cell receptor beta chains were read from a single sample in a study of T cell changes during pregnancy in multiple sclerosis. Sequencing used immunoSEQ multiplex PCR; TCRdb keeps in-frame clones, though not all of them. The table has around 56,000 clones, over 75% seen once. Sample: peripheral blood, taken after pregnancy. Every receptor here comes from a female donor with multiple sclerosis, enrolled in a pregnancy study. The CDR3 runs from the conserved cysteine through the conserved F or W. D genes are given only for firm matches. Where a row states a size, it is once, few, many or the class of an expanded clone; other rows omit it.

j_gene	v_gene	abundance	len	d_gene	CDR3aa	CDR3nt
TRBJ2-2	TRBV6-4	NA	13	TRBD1	CASSEGQAGELFF	TGTGCCAGCAGTGAAGGACAGGCCGGGGAGCTGTTTTTT
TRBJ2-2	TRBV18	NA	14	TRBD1	CASSPLQGNGELFF	TGTGCCAGCTCACCACTACAGGGGAACGGGGAGCTGTTTTTT
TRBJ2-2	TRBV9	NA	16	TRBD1	CASSENRGLGTGELFF	TGTGCCAGCAGCGAAAACAGGGGGCTAGGTACCGGGGAGCTGTTTTTT
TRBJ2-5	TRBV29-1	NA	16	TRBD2	CSVVGERDRTSGTQYF	TGCAGCGTTGTTGGTGAGCGGGACCGAACTTCGGGGACCCAGTACTTC
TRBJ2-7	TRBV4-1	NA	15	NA	CASSQDRSFPYEQYF	TGCGCCAGCAGCCAAGATAGGAGCTTTCCCTACGAGCAGTACTTC
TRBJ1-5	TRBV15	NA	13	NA	CATSNSRNQPQHF	TGTGCCACCAGCAACTCTCGCAATCAGCCCCAGCATTTT
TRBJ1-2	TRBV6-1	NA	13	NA	CASSEEGTHGYTF	TGTGCCAGCAGTGAGGAAGGGACTCATGGCTACACCTTC
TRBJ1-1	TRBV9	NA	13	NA	CASSPPVPFTVFF	TGTGCCAGCAGCCCCCCCGTCCCCTTTACGGTTTTCTTT
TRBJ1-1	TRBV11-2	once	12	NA	CASSRPGGEAFF	TGTGCCAGCAGCCGTCCGGGGGGGGAAGCTTTCTTT
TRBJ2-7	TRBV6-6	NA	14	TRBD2	CASIRAGESYEQYF	TGTGCCAGCATCAGGGCGGGGGAGTCCTACGAGCAGTACTTC
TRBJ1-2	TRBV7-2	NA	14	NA	CASTRTGRVNGYTF	TGTGCCAGCACCCGAACGGGCAGGGTGAATGGCTACACCTTC
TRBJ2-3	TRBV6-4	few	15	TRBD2	CASSDSSGGADTQYF	TGTGCCAGCAGTGACTCTAGCGGGGGGGCCGATACGCAGTATTTT
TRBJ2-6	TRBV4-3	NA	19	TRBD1	CASSQVGKTGWAGANVLTF	TGCGCCAGCAGCCAAGTCGGGAAGACAGGGTGGGCTGGGGCCAACGTCCTGACTTTC
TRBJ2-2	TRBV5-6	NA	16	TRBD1	CASSLANRGHTGELFF	TGTGCCAGCAGCTTGGCCAACAGGGGGCACACCGGGGAGCTGTTTTTT
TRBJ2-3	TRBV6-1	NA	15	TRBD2	CASSETSGGADTQYF	TGTGCCAGCAGTGAAACTAGCGGGGGCGCAGATACGCAGTATTTT
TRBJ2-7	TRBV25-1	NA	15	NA	CASSEYGTREYEQYF	TGTGCCAGCAGTGAATACGGGACAAGAGAGTACGAGCAGTACTTC
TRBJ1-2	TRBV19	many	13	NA	CASSIAGDYGYTF	TGTGCCAGTAGTATCGCAGGGGACTATGGCTACACCTTC
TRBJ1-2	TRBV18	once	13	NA	CASSPWFGEGYTF	TGTGCCAGCTCACCTTGGTTCGGGGAAGGCTACACCTTC
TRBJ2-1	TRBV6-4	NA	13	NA	CASSEDTYNEQFF	TGTGCCAGCAGTGAGGACACCTACAATGAGCAGTTCTTC
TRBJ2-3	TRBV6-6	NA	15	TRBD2	CASSYSGDSTDTQYF	TGTGCCAGCAGCTATAGCGGGGATAGCACAGATACGCAGTATTTT
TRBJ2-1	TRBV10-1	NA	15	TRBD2	CASSLAGLDFNEQFF	TGCGCCAGCTCCTTAGCGGGGTTAGACTTTAATGAGCAGTTCTTC
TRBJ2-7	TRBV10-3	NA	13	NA	CAISDGGRGEQYF	TGTGCCATCAGTGACGGGGGACGAGGCGAGCAGTACTTC
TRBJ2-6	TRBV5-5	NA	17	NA	CASSLKDIPSGANVLTF	TGTGCCAGCAGCTTGAAGGACATCCCCTCTGGGGCCAACGTCCTGACTTTC
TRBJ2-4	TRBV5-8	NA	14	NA	CASSLDVGAGIQYF	TGTGCCAGCAGCTTGGACGTGGGGGCCGGCATTCAGTACTTC
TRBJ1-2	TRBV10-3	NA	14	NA	CAISESDRPYGYTF	TGTGCCATCAGTGAGTCCGACAGGCCATATGGCTACACCTTC
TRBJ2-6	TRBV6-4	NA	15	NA	CASSPAETGANVLTF	TGTGCCAGCAGCCCCGCGGAGACCGGGGCCAACGTCCTGACTTTC
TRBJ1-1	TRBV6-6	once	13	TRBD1	CASSYRGRTEAFF	TGTGCCAGCAGTTACAGGGGGCGCACTGAAGCTTTCTTT
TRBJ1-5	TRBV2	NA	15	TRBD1	CASSGATGVDQPQHF	TGTGCCAGCAGTGGCGCGACAGGGGTTGATCAGCCCCAGCATTTT
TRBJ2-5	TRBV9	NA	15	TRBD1	CASSVDRGNRETQYF	TGTGCCAGCAGCGTAGACAGGGGAAATAGGGAGACCCAGTACTTC
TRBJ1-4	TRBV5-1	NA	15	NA	CASSLSPGEREKLFF	TGCGCCAGCAGCTTGTCCCCAGGGGAGAGGGAAAAACTGTTTTTT
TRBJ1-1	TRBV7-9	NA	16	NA	CASSLDYLLMNTEAFF	TGTGCCAGCAGCTTAGATTATTTACTCATGAACACTGAAGCTTTCTTT
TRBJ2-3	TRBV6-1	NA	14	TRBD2	CASTLRGAGDTQYF	TGTGCCAGCACCCTGCGGGGGGCGGGAGATACGCAGTATTTT
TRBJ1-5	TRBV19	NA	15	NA	CASSEERQANQPQHF	TGTGCCAGTAGTGAAGAAAGGCAGGCCAATCAGCCCCAGCATTTT
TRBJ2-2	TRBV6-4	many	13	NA	CASSPANTGELFF	TGTGCCAGCAGTCCGGCGAACACCGGGGAGCTGTTTTTT
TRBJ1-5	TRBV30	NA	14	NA	CAWAGESSNQPQHF	TGTGCCTGGGCCGGGGAATCTAGTAATCAGCCCCAGCATTTT
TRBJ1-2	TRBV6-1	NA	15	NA	CASSDVGGHLYGYTF	TGTGCCAGCAGTGACGTAGGAGGGCATTTATATGGCTACACCTTC
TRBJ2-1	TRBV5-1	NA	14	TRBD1	CASSLGGRGHEQFF	TGCGCCAGCAGCTTGGGAGGCAGGGGGCATGAGCAGTTCTTC
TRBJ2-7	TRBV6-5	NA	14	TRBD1	CASSIRDRGDEQYF	TGTGCCAGCAGCATCCGGGACAGGGGGGACGAGCAGTACTTC
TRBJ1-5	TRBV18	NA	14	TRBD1	CASARTGPNQPQHF	TGTGCCAGCGCCCGGACAGGACCCAATCAGCCCCAGCATTTT
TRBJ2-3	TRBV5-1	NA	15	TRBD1	CASSLRQGATDTQYF	TGCGCCAGCAGCTTGAGGCAGGGGGCCACAGATACGCAGTATTTT
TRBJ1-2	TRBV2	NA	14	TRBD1	CASSPLTGDYGYTF	TGTGCCAGCAGCCCATTGACAGGGGACTATGGCTACACCTTC
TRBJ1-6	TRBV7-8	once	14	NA	CASSFSGAYSPLHF	TGTGCCAGCAGCTTCTCAGGGGCCTATTCACCCCTCCACTTT
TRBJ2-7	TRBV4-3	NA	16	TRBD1	CASSQGAGQGAYEQYF	TGCGCCAGCAGCCAAGGGGCTGGACAGGGCGCCTACGAGCAGTACTTC
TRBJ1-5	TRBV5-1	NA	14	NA	CASSPGERGQPQHF	TGCGCCAGCAGCCCGGGAGAACGGGGTCAGCCCCAGCATTTT
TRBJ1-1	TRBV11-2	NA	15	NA	CASSDYRDMNTEAFF	TGTGCCAGCAGCGACTACAGGGACATGAACACTGAAGCTTTCTTT
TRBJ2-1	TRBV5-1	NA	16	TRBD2	CASSLGRLAGGDEQFF	TGCGCCAGCAGCTTGGGGCGACTAGCGGGGGGCGATGAGCAGTTCTTC
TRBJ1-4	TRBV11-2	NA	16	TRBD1	CASSLDLGTGFEKLFF	TGTGCCAGCAGCTTAGATCTCGGGACAGGGTTTGAAAAACTGTTTTTT
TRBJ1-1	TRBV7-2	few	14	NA	CASSSRAENTEAFF	TGTGCCAGCAGCTCCAGGGCGGAGAACACTGAAGCTTTCTTT
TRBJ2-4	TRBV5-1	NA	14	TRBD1	CASTSWTGGNIQYF	TGCGCCAGCACTTCCTGGACAGGGGGGAACATTCAGTACTTC
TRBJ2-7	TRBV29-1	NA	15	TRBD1	CSVEGPGQETYEQYF	TGCAGCGTTGAAGGGCCCGGACAGGAGACCTACGAGCAGTACTTC
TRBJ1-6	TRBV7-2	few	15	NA	CASSSLRLANSPLHF	TGTGCCAGCAGCTCCCTCAGGTTGGCAAACTCACCCCTCCACTTT
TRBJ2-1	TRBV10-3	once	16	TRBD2	CAISTSGGYPHNEQFF	TGTGCCATCAGCACTAGCGGGGGCTACCCGCACAATGAGCAGTTCTTC
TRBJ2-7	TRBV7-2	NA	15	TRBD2	CASSLGLAGTYEQYF	TGTGCCAGCAGCTTAGGACTAGCGGGGACCTACGAGCAGTACTTC